The clone carrying this T cell receptor beta chain was seen only a few times. These data originate in a study of blood T cell repertoires in COVID-19. Whole-study context: COVID-19 samples, acute and convalescent, were from the United States, Italy and Spain.

TCRdb's copy holds only in-frame clones and misses some; the assay was immunoSEQ multiplex PCR. The sample yields approximately 350,000 clones, 80% to 90% seen once. This CDR3 spans 15 amino acids. J gave up 0 bases and V 6 bases, and 5 bases lay outside the gene matches. The germline V gene encodes CDR1 SNHLY and CDR2 FYNNEI. Input material: PBMCs or T cells enriched from blood (not recorded which). The clonotype was recovered from a man aged 18 to 29 who had recovered from COVID-19. The chain has TRBV2 and TRBJ1-1; 9 nucleotides match TRBD1. The CDR3 bases are TGTGCCAGCAGCGCGGGACAGGGTCTGAACACTGAAGCTTTCTTT. It yields the protein CASSAGQGLNTEAFF.